The 11 T cell receptor beta chains presented below share a single source sample, sequenced in a study of blood T cell repertoires in COVID-19. This table comes from immunoSEQ multiplex PCR, and its TCRdb copy is limited to in-frame clones, with some not included. The data hold some 330,000 clones, with around 87% observed a single time. Sequences were obtained from PBMCs or T cells enriched from blood (not recorded which). These TCRs come from a middle-aged man in a cohort exposed to, infected with or recovered from COVID-19 (not recorded which).

The chain employs TRBV7-8 and TRBJ2-1; D is ambiguous. Trimming cost V 2 bases and J 0 bases, with 8 bases left between them. The CDR3 is made up of 15 amino acids. Looked up from germline, CDR1 is SGHVS and CDR2 is FQNEAQ. CDR3 amino acids: CASSLTTGSYNEQFF. DNA for the CDR3: TGTGCCAGCAGCTTAACGACTGGCTCCTACAATGAGCAGTTCTTC.

The V call is TRBV25-1, the J call TRBJ1-4; D not certain. The CDR3 loop spans 15 amino acids. Germline V gene sequence: CDR1 MGHDK, CDR2 SYGVNS. V was pared by 1 base and J by 4 bases, with 10 bases between. CDR3 DNA: TGTGCCAGCAGTGAATTGGCAGGCCATAATGAAAAACTGTTTTTT. It is translated as CASSELAGHNEKLFF.

The CDR3 nucleotides read TGTGCCAGCAGACTAGCGGGAGTTGAGCAGTTCTTC. Its protein product is CASRLAGVEQFF. The chain employs TRBV2 and TRBJ2-1, with TRBD2 matching 11 bases. The CDR3 consists of 12 residues. V shed 6 bases and J 9 bases; nucleotides not matched to a gene: 1. Germline V gives CDR1 SNHLY, CDR2 FYNNEI. The whole variable domain, filled in from reference TRBV2 and TRBJ2-1, reads EPEVTQTPSHQVTQMGQEVILRCVPISNHLYFYWYRQILGQKVEFLVSFYNNEISEKSEIFDDQFSVERPDGSNFTLKIRSTKLEDSAMYFCASRLAGVEQFFGPGTRLTVL.

CDR3 sequence: CASSPQGLGNEQFF. The CDR3 coding sequence is TGTGCCAGTAGTCCACAGGGGTTGGGCAATGAGCAGTTCTTC. The V call is TRBV19, the J call TRBJ2-1; 7 bases align to TRBD1. This CDR3 is built from 14 residues. CDR1 and CDR2 (germline): LNHDA, SQIVND (reference sequence). V shed 5 bases and J 6 bases; nucleotides not matched to a gene: 7. The full variable domain, completed using reference TRBV19 and TRBJ2-1, is DGGITQSPKYLFRKEGQNVTLSCEQNLNHDAMYWYRQDPGQGLRLIYYSQIVNDFQKGDIAEGYSVSREKKESFPLTVTSAQKNPTAFYLCASSPQGLGNEQFFGPGTRLTVL.

The J gene is TRBJ1-2, the V gene TRBV2, with 7 positions matching TRBD1. CDR3 length: 12 residues. Germline V CDR1 and CDR2: SNHLY, FYNNEI. V shed 8 bases and J 4 bases; nucleotides not matched to a gene: 4. For the CDR3, the DNA is TGTGCCAGCTCAGGGGACAGCTATGGCTACACCTTC. As protein: CASSGDSYGYTF.

V gene TRBV7-9 combines with J gene TRBJ1-2; TRBD1 is a possible D gene (5 bases). Trimming left V 5 bases short and J 8 bases short, with 15 bases between. Germline-derived CDR1 and CDR2 are SEHNR and FQNEAQ (reference sequence). The CDR3 sequence is 13 residues long. CDR3 region: CASSLPQGWGYTF. CDR3 coding DNA: TGTGCCAGCAGCCTCCCGCAGGGCTGGGGCTACACCTTC.

The J gene is TRBJ2-7, the V gene TRBV10-2, with 13 positions matching TRBD2. CDR3 length equals 16 residues. The germline V gene has CDR1 WSHSY and CDR2 SAAADI. With 2 bases clipped from V and 4 bases from J, the junction kept 5 bases outside the gene matches. The DNA of the CDR3 is TGCGCCAGCAGTGAGCTGAGGACTAGCGGGAGATACGAGCAGTACTTC. Translation: CASSELRTSGRYEQYF.

The chain has TRBV5-5 and TRBJ1-1; D unresolved. The CDR3 has 13 residues. Trimming took 0 bases from V and 4 from J, leaving 7 bases between them. Germline V gene sequence: CDR1 SGHKS, CDR2 YYEKEE (reference sequence). The CDR3: CASSLETGTEAFF. The CDR3 DNA reads TGTGCCAGCAGCTTGGAGACGGGCACTGAAGCTTTCTTT.

This clone has only one observation. The chain is built from TRBV5-1 and TRBJ1-3; 8 positions match TRBD1. The CDR3 has 16 residues. The junction had 7 bases not matched to a gene; V was cut back by 5 bases and J by 0 bases. In germline, CDR1 is SGHRS, CDR2 YFSETQ. The CDR3 is CASREGTGNSGNTIYF. The CDR3 nucleotides are TGCGCCAGCAGGGAAGGGACAGGAAACTCTGGAAACACCATATATTTT. The variable domain in full, with the rest retrieved from reference TRBV5-1 and TRBJ1-3, is KAGVTQTPRYLIKTRGQQVTLSCSPISGHRSVSWYQQTPGQGLQFLFEYFSETQRNKGNFPGRFSGRQFSNSRSEMNVSTLELGDSALYLCASREGTGNSGNTIYFGEGSWLTVV.

For this clone: Distinct nucleotide sequences in the sample also encode this CDR3. V usage is TRBV5-1 and J usage is TRBJ1-3; D uncertain. Per germline, CDR1 SGHRS and CDR2 YFSETQ. The CDR3 totals 15 residues. V lost 0 bases to trimming and J lost 0 bases, with 7 bases between them. Here the CDR3 reads CASSLAAASGNTIYF. The CDR3 bases are TGCGCCAGCAGCTTGGCCGCGGCCTCTGGAAACACCATATATTTT.

The V call is TRBV18, the J call TRBJ1-4; 7 bases match TRBD1. The CDR3 loop spans 11 amino acids. The germline V gene encodes CDR1 KGHSH and CDR2 LQKENI. The ends lost 6 bases at V and 14 bases at J; junction bases unmatched: 6. The CDR3 region is CASSYGQDLFF. The CDR3 DNA reads TGTGCCAGCTCTTACGGACAGGATCTGTTTTTT.